This T cell receptor (beta chain) was sequenced in a study of Graves' ophthalmopathy and Graves' hyperthyroidism. Study as a whole: The collection of peripheral blood took place at initial diagnosis, before any treatment.

This clonotype occurred many times. Its antigen is currently unknown. TCR beta CDR3 regions were amplified from RNA transcripts. Scientists carried out first-round RT-PCR using HTBI primers and then a second-round multiplex PCR. TCRdb re-analysed the multiplex PCR reads in MiXCR, keeping a single row per CDR3 protein. The table records some 380,000 distinct CDR3 sequences, 15% to 19% of them present only once. The ends were cut back, 3 bases at V and 4 bases at J, with 10 bases in the middle. CDR1 and CDR2 from the germline V gene are MNHEY and SVGAGI. The CDR3 has 14 residues. Study outcomes and limitations: Researchers report that a 13-signature model separated ophthalmopathy from stable hyperthyroidism, posting less than 90% sensitivity and around 80% specificity.

This sequence was found in a woman younger than 35 with stable Graves' hyperthyroidism. The rearrangement uses TRBV6-5 and TRBJ1-5, with TRBD1 as a possible D gene (5 bases). The source material was peripheral blood. The CDR3 loop reads CASSYSAGNQPQHF. CDR3 coding DNA: TGTGCCAGCAGTTATTCGGCAGGGAATCAGCCCCAGCATTTT.